This T cell receptor (beta chain) is from a study of post-analysis software for immune sequencing data (dated by TCRdb to the mid-2010s). For the wider study: Relapsing-remitting, secondary progressive and progressive-relapsing multiple sclerosis were recorded as disease courses, and subtype annotation was lacking for some patients. Patient repertoires were compared against ten to twelve previously published healthy control repertoires from donors aged roughly 6 to 26 years. A subset of samples was prepared in parallel using single-end sample barcoding, then pooled and co-amplified after Illumina adapter ligation. What the study reported, not specific to this receptor: Normalized Chao1 diversity was significantly lower in multiple sclerosis patients than controls, suggesting substantial peripheral T-cell clonal expansion. The control group was slightly older than the multiple sclerosis patient group. Patients showed significantly higher frequencies than controls for five TRBV segments, among them TRBV5-6, TRBV5-1 and TRBV20-1. Strong co-clustering of samples prepared in the same batch was shown by direct clustering with F measure, prompting a batch-effect correction.

This clonotype has just a few counts. The clone's antigen remains unknown. No much larger clonotype is one base removed from it; base qualities were not supplied. Receptor libraries were prepared by PCR. The data were produced on an Illumina HiSeq 2500. To reduce PCR and sequencing biases, unique molecular identifiers were built into the TCR beta cDNA libraries. Every 1 to 10 million input T cells yielded roughly 0.5 million cDNA molecules, meaning each molecule approximated one T cell. The patient libraries were prepared and sequenced with the same protocol used for the earlier healthy control dataset. Samples belonging to the same batch were prepared together, multiplexed and sequenced on a shared HiSeq lane. The original pipeline was this. Raw barcoded reads were processed with MIGEC, and single-read molecular identifier groups were discarded before consensus assembly and CDR3 extraction. Clonotype tables were post-analysed with VDJtools, and diversity was normalized by down-sampling all datasets to the smallest sample size. Repertoire overlap clustering matched CDR3 amino acid but not nucleotide sequences to correct batch-related cross-sample contamination. TCRdb reprocessing: public reads trimmed at Q25 with fastp, clones called with MiXCR, in-frame beta chains kept. Rows are unified per CDR3 protein, each entry keeping the most common DNA and genes. TCRdb's processing, not the authors' own work, is the source of the V and J calls. In this sample the table shows hundreds of thousands of distinct CDR3 sequences, approximately 57% of which occur a single time. Roughly 4.4% of the sample belongs to the ten largest clones.

The germline V gene supplies CDR1 SNHLY and CDR2 FYNNEI. Between the V and J ends, shortened by 3 bases and 2 bases respectively, the junction contains 8 bases. From the cysteine up to the phenylalanine, the CDR3 has a length of 13 residues. The read is trimmed to its CDR3 DNA, 39 bases read in frame from base 1. To demonstrate the VDJtools post-analysis software, the study profiled TCR beta repertoires from the peripheral blood of some 13 young patients with multiple sclerosis. The multiple sclerosis patients were children and adolescents ranging in age from roughly 6 to 16 years. The sequence was obtained from a girl aged 10 to 17 with multiple sclerosis. The specimen sequenced was blood. This sequence uses TRBV2 and TRBJ2-7; the D gene identity is not certain. The sequence in DNA is TGTGCCAGCAGTGATCCAGGCACCTACGAGCAGTACTTC. Its protein reads: CASSDPGTYEQYF.